One sample yielded the 19 T cell receptor beta chains listed below, sequenced in a study of beta chain features in type 1 diabetes. Study-level findings and limits: Type 1 diabetes patients had TCRB CDR3s that were shorter (moderately but significantly so) in all four CD4+ subsets.

For these TCRs, the target antigens are not known. Sequenced material consisted of expressed TCRB transcripts (all of the isolated RNA was reverse transcribed). Method: immunoSEQ multiplex PCR; TCRdb's copy keeps in-frame clones and lacks some. The table records tens of thousands of clones, 55% to 70% of them present only once. The source material was stem cell memory CD4+ T cells from blood. These receptors were collected from a woman aged 40 to 50 with type 1 diabetes.

The chain carries TRBV6-6 and TRBJ2-7, with D possibly matching TRBD1 (6 bases). The CDR3 runs to 13 residues. CDR1 and CDR2 from the germline V gene are MNHNY and SVGAGI (reference sequence). V dropped 4 bases and J dropped 3 bases, with 10 bases sitting between them. The CDR3 reads CASSSRGIYEQYF. The CDR3 DNA sequence: TGTGCCAGCAGTTCAAGGGGGATCTACGAGCAGTACTTC.

A word on this clone: A junction boundary mismatches the germline segment, possibly from a read error. This rearrangement joins TRBV28 to TRBJ2-2; weak D call: TRBD2 (5 bases). This CDR3 is 15 amino acids long. The germline gives CDR1 MDHEN, CDR2 SYDVKM. The CDR3 DNA follows: TGTGCCAGCAGTTGGGGAGTGGAACGCACCCGGGAGCTGTTTTTT. Translating gives CASSWGVERTRELFF.

The genes are TRBV5-4 and TRBJ2-7, with 7 bases lining up with TRBD2. V dropped 2 bases and J dropped 1; count of bases not matched to a gene: 6. The CDR3 runs 15 residues. The germline gives CDR1 SGHNT, CDR2 YYREEE (reference sequence). CDR3 region: CASSFELARSYEQYF. For the CDR3, the DNA is TGTGCCAGCAGCTTTGAACTAGCGAGGTCCTACGAGCAGTACTTC.

V is TRBV5-4 and J is TRBJ2-7, with 7 bases matching TRBD2. From germline, CDR1 is SGHNT and CDR2 YYREEE (reference sequence). The CDR3 runs to 13 residues. V lost 2 bases, J lost 2 bases, and 1 base stayed unmatched. The CDR3 protein is CASSFGGTYEQYF. Here the CDR3 DNA reads TGTGCCAGCAGCTTCGGGGGGACCTACGAGCAGTACTTC.

This clone was seen a few times. The V call is TRBV18, the J call TRBJ2-1; TRBD2 might be the D (6 bases). The V end lost 6 bases, the J end lost 8 bases, and 20 bases lay between the germline ends. CDR1 is KGHSH and CDR2 is LQKENI in the germline V gene. This CDR3 region has 15 residues. The CDR3 loop is CASSPGGDIGYEQFF. The CDR3 DNA is TGTGCCAGCTCCCCAGGAGGGGATATAGGTTATGAGCAGTTCTTC.

The rearrangement joins TRBV5-6 to TRBJ1-1; D call uncertain. Germline lookup yields CDR1 SGHDT and CDR2 YYEEEE. There are 11 residues in the CDR3. With 4 bases removed from V and 8 bases from J, the gap between germline ends came to 9 bases. The CDR3 is CASSRAAEAFF. Here the CDR3 DNA reads TGTGCCAGCAGCCGAGCGGCGGAAGCTTTCTTT.

The V call is TRBV6-5, the J call TRBJ2-7, with D hard to call. The V end lost 0 bases, the J end lost 6 bases, and 15 bases lay between the germline ends. Germline lookup yields CDR1 MNHEY and CDR2 SVGAGI. The CDR3 loop spans 15 amino acids. The CDR3 reads CASSYSTEPRGEQYF. DNA for the CDR3: TGTGCCAGCAGTTACTCTACCGAGCCCCGCGGCGAGCAGTACTTC.

This chain joins TRBV29-1 and TRBJ1-1; D unresolved. The CDR3 runs to 11 residues. V was clipped by 6 bases and J by 6 bases, with 11 bases between them. Germline V gene sequence: CDR1 SQVTM, CDR2 ANQGSEA. The CDR3 DNA reads TGCAGCGTAGCCCCGGGATCTGAAGCTTTCTTT. This gives the protein CSVAPGSEAFF.

The V gene is TRBV28, the J gene TRBJ1-5; D is unresolved. The V gene's germline CDR1 is MDHEN and CDR2 SYDVKM. V gave up 8 bases and J gave up 2 bases, with 16 bases separating them. This CDR3 region has 15 residues. The CDR3 DNA sequence: TGTGCCAGCGCTGGGGAGGGTCGCCGCAATCAGCCCCAGCATTTT. Protein sequence: CASAGEGRRNQPQHF.

The chain combines TRBV2 with TRBJ1-1, with 9 bases lining up with TRBD1. This CDR3 spans 14 amino acids. The J segment lost 10 bases and the V segment lost 6 bases, leaving 12 bases of the junction unmatched. Germline-derived CDR1 and CDR2 are SNHLY and FYNNEI. The CDR3 nucleotides are TGTGCCAGCAGCTCGGGACAGGGCCCGACCGGAGCTTTCTTT. Protein product: CASSSGQGPTGAFF.

The chain carries TRBV7-2 and TRBJ2-7; 15 bases align to TRBD2. Germline V gene sequence: CDR1 SGHTA, CDR2 FQGNSA. The CDR3 is 17 residues long. V was pared by 4 bases and J by 3 bases, with 7 bases of the junction left unmatched. This CDR3 reads CASSSGLAGGRVYEQYF. The CDR3 nucleotides read TGTGCCAGCAGCTCGGGACTAGCGGGGGGCCGGGTCTACGAGCAGTACTTC.

The rearrangement links TRBV19 to TRBJ1-5; possible D gene TRBD1, 6 bases. The CDR3 spans 15 residues. Per the germline V gene, CDR1 is LNHDA and CDR2 is SQIVND (reference sequence). V lost 1 base and J lost 6, with 13 bases in between. CDR3 bases: TGTGCCAGTAGTATAGGTGGGGGCCTCGGTCAGCCCCAGCATTTT. The encoded protein is CASSIGGGLGQPQHF. The variable domain in full, with the rest retrieved from reference TRBV19 and TRBJ1-5, is DGGITQSPKYLFRKEGQNVTLSCEQNLNHDAMYWYRQDPGQGLRLIYYSQIVNDFQKGDIAEGYSVSREKKESFPLTVTSAQKNPTAFYLCASSIGGGLGQPQHFGDGTRLSIL.

The chain joins TRBV28 to TRBJ2-3, with 8 nucleotides matching TRBD2. Trimming at V came to 1 base and at J to 2 bases, leaving 17 bases not matched to a gene. Germline V gives CDR1 MDHEN, CDR2 SYDVKM. This CDR3 spans 20 amino acids. Written as DNA, the CDR3 is TGTGCCAGCAGTTTATTTTCCCCAACCGGGAGGGGAGTTAACACAGATACGCAGTATTTT. This gives the protein CASSLFSPTGRGVNTDTQYF.

This sequence joins TRBV4-1 and TRBJ1-6; tentatively, D is TRBD1 (5 bases). Germline V CDR1 and CDR2: MGHRA, YSYEKL. The CDR3 runs to 15 residues. Trimming took off 1 base at V and 8 bases at J, with 12 bases between the two ends. The CDR3 DNA reads TGCGCCAGCAGCCAAGCAAGGGGTACGGATTCACCCCTCCACTTT. Translating gives CASSQARGTDSPLHF.

The V gene is TRBV11-1, the J gene TRBJ1-1; D uncertain. Germline V lookup: CDR1 SGHAT, CDR2 FQDESV (reference sequence). This CDR3 is built from 13 residues. V lost 3 bases and J 4 bases, leaving 9 bases between the germline ends. As DNA, the CDR3 is TGTGCCAGCAGCTTCGCAGGTACCACTGAAGCTTTCTTT. Protein product: CASSFAGTTEAFF.

This clone appeared a few times. The V gene is TRBV7-2, the J gene TRBJ2-5, with 10 bases that match TRBD1. This CDR3 contains 15 residues. CDR1 is SGHTA, CDR2 FQGNSA, per germline. The J segment lost 8 bases and the V segment lost 0 bases, leaving 6 bases of the junction unmatched. CDR3 sequence: CASSLALGQGVTQYF. CDR3 DNA sequence: TGTGCCAGCAGCTTAGCACTCGGACAGGGGGTAACCCAGTACTTC.

This chain links TRBV18 with TRBJ1-2; no reliable D call. CDR1 and CDR2 (germline): KGHSH, LQKENI. Trimming left V 6 bases short and J 6 bases short, with 14 bases between. This CDR3 is 13 amino acids long. CDR3 DNA: TGTGCCAGCTCTATATCCAGGTCGGATGGCTACACCTTC. Amino acid sequence: CASSISRSDGYTF.

The V and J genes are TRBV28 and TRBJ2-3, with 9 bases lining up with TRBD2. The CDR3 is made up of 16 amino acids. Germline V CDR1 and CDR2: MDHEN, SYDVKM. V lost 8 bases to trimming and J lost 5 bases; unmatched junction nucleotides: 14. Here the CDR3 reads CASGESGGLPKDTQYF. The DNA of the CDR3 is TGTGCCAGCGGGGAGAGCGGGGGGCTACCCAAAGATACGCAGTATTTT.

This clone was detected a few times. This sequence joins TRBV29-1 and TRBJ1-2; 8 bases are a match to TRBD1. Germline CDR1 and CDR2: SQVTM and ANQGSEA. This CDR3 comprises 15 residues. After removal of 7 bases from V and 2 bases from J, the junction contained 12 bases not matched to a gene. The CDR3 here is CSALGQGAGNYGYTF. CDR3 DNA: TGCAGCGCCCTGGGCCAGGGGGCCGGCAACTATGGCTACACCTTC.